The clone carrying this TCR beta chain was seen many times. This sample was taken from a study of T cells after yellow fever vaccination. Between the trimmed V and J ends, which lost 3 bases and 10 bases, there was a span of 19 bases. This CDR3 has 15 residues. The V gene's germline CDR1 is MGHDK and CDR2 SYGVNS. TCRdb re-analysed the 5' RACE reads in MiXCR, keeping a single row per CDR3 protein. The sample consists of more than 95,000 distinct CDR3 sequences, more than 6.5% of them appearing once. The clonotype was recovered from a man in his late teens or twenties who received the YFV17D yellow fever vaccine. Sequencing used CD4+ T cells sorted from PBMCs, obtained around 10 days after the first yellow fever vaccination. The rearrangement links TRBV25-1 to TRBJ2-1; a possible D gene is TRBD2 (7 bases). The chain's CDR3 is CASSDPWGGRGEQFF. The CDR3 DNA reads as TGTGCCAGCAGTGACCCTTGGGGGGGCCGGGGGGAGCAGTTCTTC.